These 13 T cell receptor beta chains were all obtained from the same sample, sequenced in a study of shared clonotypes between healthy human individuals. TCRdb keeps only in-frame clones here, not all; method: immunoSEQ multiplex PCR. The repertoire includes 2 million to 2.5 million clones, 92% of them detected once, and approximately 0.4% sits in the top ten. Material for sequencing was naive CD4+ T cells from PBMCs. Subset given: CD45RA+ positively selected. The source of these receptors is a man younger than 30 in good health. Some clones in this sample may be carry-over from other donors' samples.

The CDR3 reads CASTEKGDLAKNIQYF. CDR3 nucleotides: TGTGCCAGCACCGAAAAGGGTGATCTAGCCAAAAACATTCAGTACTTC. V usage is TRBV5-4 and J usage is TRBJ2-4, with D hard to call. Germline CDR1 SGHNT, CDR2 YYREEE (reference sequence). There are 16 residues in the CDR3. V was shortened by 6 bases and J by 0 bases, with 16 bases between the two germline ends. Full variable domain (missing parts from reference TRBV5-4 and TRBJ2-4): ETGVTQSPTHLIKTRGQQVTLRCSSQSGHNTVSWYQQALGQGPQFIFQYYREEENGRGNFPPRFSGLQFPNYSSELNVNALELDDSALYLCASTEKGDLAKNIQYFGAGTRLSVL.

As concerns this clone: One end of the junction is discordant with germline, which a read error may explain. The rearrangement uses TRBV28 and TRBJ2-1; perhaps D is TRBD1 or TRBD2 (5 bases each). Germline V gives CDR1 MDHEN, CDR2 SYDVKM. CDR3 length equals 14 residues. CDR3 sequence: CASSLWGTRNGQFF. As DNA, the CDR3 is TGTGCCAGCAGTTTATGGGGGACCCGGAATGGGCAGTTCTTC.

This chain links TRBV9 with TRBJ2-7; 7 nucleotides agree with TRBD2. The J segment lost 0 bases and the V segment lost 0 bases, leaving 3 bases of the junction unmatched. In germline, CDR1 is SGDLS, CDR2 YYNGEE. There are 15 residues in the CDR3. The CDR3 reads CASSVGAGDSYEQYF. In nucleotides, the CDR3 is TGTGCCAGCAGCGTAGGTGCGGGAGACTCCTACGAGCAGTACTTC.

The chain carries TRBV14 and TRBJ1-1; D call uncertain. There are 13 residues in the CDR3. Germline V gives CDR1 SGHDN, CDR2 FVKESK. Trimming pared 2 bases from V and 4 bases from J, leaving 8 bases between. The CDR3 coding sequence is TGTGCCAGCAGCCAAAGTGTATTCACTGAAGCTTTCTTT. Amino acids: CASSQSVFTEAFF.

The gene calls are TRBV28 and TRBJ1-5; D is perhaps TRBD1 (5 bases). The CDR3 runs 16 residues. V was clipped by 6 bases and J by 3 bases, with 18 bases between them. Germline CDR1 is MDHEN and CDR2 is SYDVKM. The chain's CDR3 is CASSVTGGNPNQPQHF. The DNA for the CDR3 is TGTGCCAGCAGCGTAACCGGGGGAAACCCCAATCAGCCCCAGCATTTT.

This rearrangement joins TRBV29-1 to TRBJ2-7; no clear D gene. In germline, CDR1 is SQVTM, CDR2 ANQGSEA. Trimming removed 7 bases at V and 1 base at J, with 11 bases between. There are 12 residues in the CDR3. The CDR3 sequence is CSARVPSYEQYF. CDR3 bases: TGCAGCGCTAGGGTACCTTCCTACGAGCAGTACTTC.

This clone has only one observation. This chain connects TRBV29-1 to TRBJ2-1, with 11 positions matching TRBD2. Trimming removed 7 bases from V and 10 bases from J; junction bases left unmatched: 9. Germline lookup yields CDR1 SQVTM and CDR2 ANQGSEA. The CDR3 is made up of 13 amino acids. The CDR3 DNA reads TGCAGCGCCGGACTAGCGGGTTTAGGCGAGCAGTTCTTC. Protein sequence: CSAGLAGLGEQFF.

The chain uses TRBV5-6 and TRBJ2-1; the match to TRBD2 covers 9 bases. The CDR3 runs 18 residues. The trim removed 0 bases at V and 2 bases at J, leaving 9 bases unmatched. CDR1 and CDR2 (germline): SGHDT, YYEEEE. The CDR3 protein is CASSLGGAGGRPYNEQFF. CDR3 coding DNA: TGTGCCAGCAGCTTGGGGGGTGCGGGAGGGCGCCCCTACAATGAGCAGTTCTTC.

This sequence joins TRBV4-2 and TRBJ1-2; D gene unclear. CDR1 LGHNA and CDR2 YNFKEQ come from the germline V gene. Deletions cut 0 bases from V and 0 bases from J, with 8 bases between. CDR3 length: 15 residues. The CDR3 here is CASSQESWANYGYTF. For the CDR3, the DNA is TGTGCCAGCAGCCAAGAAAGCTGGGCTAACTATGGCTACACCTTC.

The chain is built from TRBV6-5 and TRBJ1-4; D uncertain. The V and J ends lost 5 bases and 8 bases respectively, with 15 bases between them. Germline V gene sequence: CDR1 MNHEY, CDR2 SVGAGI. CDR3 length: 14 amino acids. CDR3 protein: CASSNRGGEEKLFF. Here the CDR3 DNA reads TGTGCCAGCAGTAATCGGGGTGGGGAAGAAAAACTGTTTTTT.

The gene calls are TRBV29-1 and TRBJ1-1; D uncertain. Trimming shortened V by 6 bases and J by 6 bases, and 8 bases separated the two germline ends. The CDR3 consists of 10 residues. CDR1 SQVTM and CDR2 ANQGSEA come from the germline V gene. CDR3: CSVLFAEAFF. CDR3 nucleotides: TGCAGCGTATTGTTCGCTGAAGCTTTCTTT.

This chain links TRBV29-1 with TRBJ2-7; 9 bases fit TRBD2. Looked up from germline, CDR1 is SQVTM and CDR2 is ANQGSEA. The CDR3 is 13 residues long. CDR3 amino acids: CSFKAGGSYEQYF. DNA for the CDR3: TGCTCATTCAAAGCGGGAGGATCCTACGAGCAGTACTTC.

The gene calls are TRBV4-2 and TRBJ2-1; 11 bases agree with TRBD2. CDR1 and CDR2 from the germline V gene are LGHNA and YNFKEQ. V was clipped by 0 bases and J by 9 bases; unmatched bases: 7. The CDR3 totals 16 residues. In DNA, the CDR3 is TGTGCCAGCAGCCAAGAGGGGGTAGCGGGAGGGCGTGAGCAGTTCTTC. Amino acid sequence: CASSQEGVAGGREQFF.